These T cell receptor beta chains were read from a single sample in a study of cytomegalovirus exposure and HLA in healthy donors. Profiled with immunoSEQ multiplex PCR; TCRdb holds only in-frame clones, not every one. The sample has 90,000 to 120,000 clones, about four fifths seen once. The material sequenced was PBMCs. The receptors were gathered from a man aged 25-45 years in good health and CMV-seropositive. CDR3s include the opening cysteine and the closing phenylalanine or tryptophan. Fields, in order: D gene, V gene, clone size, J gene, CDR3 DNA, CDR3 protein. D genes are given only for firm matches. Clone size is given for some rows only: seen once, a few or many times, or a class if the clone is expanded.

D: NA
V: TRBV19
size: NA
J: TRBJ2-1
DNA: TGTGCCAGTAGTATAGGTGGGGGGAATGAGCAGTTCTTC
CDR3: CASSIGGGNEQFF

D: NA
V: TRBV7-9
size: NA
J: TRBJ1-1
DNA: TGTGCCAGCAGCCTCATGGCGAACACTGAAGCTTTCTTT
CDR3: CASSLMANTEAFF

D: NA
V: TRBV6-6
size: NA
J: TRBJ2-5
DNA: TGTGCCAGCAGTAACAGACCACAAGAGACCCAGTACTTC
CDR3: CASSNRPQETQYF

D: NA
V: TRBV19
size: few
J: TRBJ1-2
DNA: TGTGCCAGTAGTAGAGAGGGAGTTCTACATGGCTACACCTTC
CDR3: CASSREGVLHGYTF

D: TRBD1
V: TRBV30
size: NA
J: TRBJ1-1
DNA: TGTGCCTGGAGTCCAGGACAGGGGATAGTGAACACTGAAGCTTTCTTT
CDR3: CAWSPGQGIVNTEAFF

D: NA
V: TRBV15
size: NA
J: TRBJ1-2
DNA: TGTGCCACCAGCAGAGAGGCAGGCCGGGGCTACACCTTC
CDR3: CATSREAGRGYTF

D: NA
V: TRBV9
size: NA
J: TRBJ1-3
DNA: TGTGCCAGCAGCGTAGCGTTAACGGTAACTGGAAACACCATATATTTT
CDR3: CASSVALTVTGNTIYF

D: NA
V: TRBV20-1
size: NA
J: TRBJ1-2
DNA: TGCAGTGCTAGAGATCTAGTTGGCTACACCTTC
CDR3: CSARDLVGYTF

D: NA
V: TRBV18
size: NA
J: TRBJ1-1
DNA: TGTGCCAGCTCACCGCTCGGAAGGGGCACTGAAGCTTTCTTT
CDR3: CASSPLGRGTEAFF

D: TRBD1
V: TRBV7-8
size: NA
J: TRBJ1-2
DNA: TGTGCCAGCAGCCCCGGGACAGCCTATGGCTACACCTTC
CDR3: CASSPGTAYGYTF

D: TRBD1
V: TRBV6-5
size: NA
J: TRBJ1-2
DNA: TGTGCCAGCACCTTCGGACAGGGGGCGAACTATGGCTACACCTTC
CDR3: CASTFGQGANYGYTF

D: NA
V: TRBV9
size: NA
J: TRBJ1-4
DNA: TGTGCCAGCAGCGCCCGGACATCAGTGTCAAAACTGTTTTTT
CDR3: CASSARTSVSKLFF

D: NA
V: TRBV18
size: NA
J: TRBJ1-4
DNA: TGTGCCAGCTCACCGCGACCAGGGGACCGGGAAAAACTGTTTTTT
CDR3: CASSPRPGDREKLFF

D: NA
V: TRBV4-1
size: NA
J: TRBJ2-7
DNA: TGCGCCAGCAGCCATGCTACAGGGCCCTACGAGCAGTACTTC
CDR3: CASSHATGPYEQYF

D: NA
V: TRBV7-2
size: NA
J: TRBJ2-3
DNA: TGTGCCAGCAGCTCCCGGCTAGTGCGCACAGATACGCAGTATTTT
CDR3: CASSSRLVRTDTQYF

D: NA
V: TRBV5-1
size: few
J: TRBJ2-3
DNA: TGCGCCAGCGCCGGTGGGGGGAGCACAGATACGCAGTATTTT
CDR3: CASAGGGSTDTQYF

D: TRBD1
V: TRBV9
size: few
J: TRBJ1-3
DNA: TGTGCCAGCAGCGTAGACAGGGGGCGTGGAAACACCATATATTTT
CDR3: CASSVDRGRGNTIYF

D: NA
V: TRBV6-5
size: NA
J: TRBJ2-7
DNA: TGTGCCAGCAGTTCCCGACAGACCCGCTCCTACGAGCAGTACTTC
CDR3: CASSSRQTRSYEQYF

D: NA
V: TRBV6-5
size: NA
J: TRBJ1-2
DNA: TGTGCCAGCGGCAGGTCAGAGTATGGCTACACCTTC
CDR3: CASGRSEYGYTF

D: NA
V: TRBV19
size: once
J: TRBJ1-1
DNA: TGTGCCAGTAGTCCTTTCTCAGACACTGAAGCTTTCTTT
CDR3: CASSPFSDTEAFF

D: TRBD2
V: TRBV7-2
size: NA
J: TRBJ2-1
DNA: TGTGCCAGCAGCACTAGCGGGGGGCCATACAATGAGCAGTTCTTC
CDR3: CASSTSGGPYNEQFF

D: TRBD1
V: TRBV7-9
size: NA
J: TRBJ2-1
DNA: TGTGCCAGCAGCTCGTCGCAGGGGGCGAATGAGCAGTTCTTC
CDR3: CASSSSQGANEQFF

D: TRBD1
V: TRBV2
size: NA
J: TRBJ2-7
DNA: TGTGCCAGCAGGGTCGGGACAGGGACAGGCGAGCAGTACTTC
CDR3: CASRVGTGTGEQYF

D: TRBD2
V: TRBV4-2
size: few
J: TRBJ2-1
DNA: TGTGCCAGCAGCCGAGGAACTAGCGGGGGGTTAATAAGCAATGAGCAGTTCTTC
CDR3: CASSRGTSGGLISNEQFF

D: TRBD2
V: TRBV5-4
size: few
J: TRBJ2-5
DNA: TGTGCCAGCAGTCCGGGGACTAGCGGGGCCAGAGAGACCCAGTACTTC
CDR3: CASSPGTSGARETQYF

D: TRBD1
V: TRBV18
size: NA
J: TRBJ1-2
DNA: TGTGCCAGCTCCGACCTCGACAGGGGGCGAAGTGGCTACACCTTC
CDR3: CASSDLDRGRSGYTF

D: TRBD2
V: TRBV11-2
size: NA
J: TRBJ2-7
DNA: TGTGCCAGCAGGGGTAGGCGGGGGGGTCCCTACGAGCAGTACTTC
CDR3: CASRGRRGGPYEQYF

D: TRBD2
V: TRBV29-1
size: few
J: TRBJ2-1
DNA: TGCAGCGTCGCGGGGGGTTATTACAATGAGCAGTTCTTC
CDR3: CSVAGGYYNEQFF

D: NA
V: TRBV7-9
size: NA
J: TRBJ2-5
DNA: TGTGCCAGCAGCTTAGTCGGGGGTGGGGAGACCCAGTACTTC
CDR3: CASSLVGGGETQYF

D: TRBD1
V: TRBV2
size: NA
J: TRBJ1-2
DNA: TGTGCCAGCAGTGTGGGGACAGACAACTATGGCTACACCTTC
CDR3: CASSVGTDNYGYTF

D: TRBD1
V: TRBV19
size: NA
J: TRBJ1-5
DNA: TGTGCCAGTACCCTTGGGACAGGGCTTCAGCCCCAGCATTTT
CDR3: CASTLGTGLQPQHF

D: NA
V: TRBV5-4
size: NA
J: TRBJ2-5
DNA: TGTGCCAGCAGCTTGACCAGGGTCACCTTCCAAGAGACCCAGTACTTC
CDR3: CASSLTRVTFQETQYF

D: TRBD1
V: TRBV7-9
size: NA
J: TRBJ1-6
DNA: TGTGCCAGCAGCTTAGCCAGGGGGCCTGGGAATTCACCCCTCCACTTT
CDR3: CASSLARGPGNSPLHF

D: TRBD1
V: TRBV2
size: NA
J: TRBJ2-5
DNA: TGTGCCAGCACCCTGACAGGGGGCGGTGAGACCCAGTACTTC
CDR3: CASTLTGGGETQYF

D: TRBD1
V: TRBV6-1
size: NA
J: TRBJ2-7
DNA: TGTGCCAGCAGTGGCTACAGGGGAACCTACGAGCAGTACTTC
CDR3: CASSGYRGTYEQYF

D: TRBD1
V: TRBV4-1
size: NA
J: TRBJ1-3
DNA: TGCGCCAGCAGCCAAGTCCGGACAGGGCTAACTGGAAACACCATATATTTT
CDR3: CASSQVRTGLTGNTIYF

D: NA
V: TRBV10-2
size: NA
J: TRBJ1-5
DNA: TGCGCCAGCAGTGATCAGGGACTCCCTAGGGAGCAGCCCCAGCATTTT
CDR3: CASSDQGLPREQPQHF

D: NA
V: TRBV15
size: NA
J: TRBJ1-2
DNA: TGTGCCACCAGCGGGGGGTCAGGCTATGGCTACACCTTC
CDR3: CATSGGSGYGYTF

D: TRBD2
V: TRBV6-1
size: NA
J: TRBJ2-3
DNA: TGTGCCAGCAGTGAGTTCTCGACTAGCGGGGGGAAATCAGCTGATACGCAGTATTTT
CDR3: CASSEFSTSGGKSADTQYF

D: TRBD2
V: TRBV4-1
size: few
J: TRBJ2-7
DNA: TGCGCCAGCAGCCGATCCCACGGGGTTGGCGGGGGGGCCTCCTACGAGCAGTACTTC
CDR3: CASSRSHGVGGGASYEQYF

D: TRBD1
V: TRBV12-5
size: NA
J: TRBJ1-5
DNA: TGTGCTAGTGGTTTGCTCCTGGACAGGAATTATCAGCCCCAGCATTTT
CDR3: CASGLLLDRNYQPQHF